What follows is one T cell receptor beta chain and its context. Researchers ran the PCR with 60 Vbeta and 13 Jbeta primers. Clones were sequenced by immunoSEQ multiplex PCR, and TCRdb holds only the in-frame ones, with some missing. Among about 200,000 clones listed, just under 70% were seen once. This sample was included in a study of cytomegalovirus exposure and HLA in healthy donors. From germline, CDR1 is MNHNY and CDR2 SVGAGI (reference sequence). V shed 5 bases, J shed 6 bases, and the junction held 4 bases outside the gene matches. This CDR3 is built from 14 residues. The sequencing input was PBMCs. This TCR derives from a man aged 35-49 years in good health and CMV-seropositive. The gene calls are TRBV6-6 and TRBJ1-6; 7 bases match TRBD1. CDR3 coding DNA: TGTGCCAGCAGTCGCCGGGACAGTAATTCACCCCTCCACTTT. It specifies CASSRRDSNSPLHF.